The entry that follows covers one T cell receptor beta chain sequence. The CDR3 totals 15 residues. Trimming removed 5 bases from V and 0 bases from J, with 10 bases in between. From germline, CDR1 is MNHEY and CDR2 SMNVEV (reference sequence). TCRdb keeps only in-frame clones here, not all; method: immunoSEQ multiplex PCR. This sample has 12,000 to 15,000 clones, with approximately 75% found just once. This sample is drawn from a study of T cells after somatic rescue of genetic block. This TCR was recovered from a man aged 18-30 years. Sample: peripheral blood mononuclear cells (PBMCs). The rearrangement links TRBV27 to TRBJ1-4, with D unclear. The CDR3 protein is CASSPMIATNEKLFF. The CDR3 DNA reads TGTGCCAGCAGTCCGATGATTGCAACTAATGAAAAACTGTTTTTT.